Below, 14 T cell receptor beta chains from the same sample are listed, as sequenced in a study of T cells after somatic rescue of genetic block. Produced via immunoSEQ multiplex PCR; TCRdb's table is partial and in-frame only. The data show under 15,000 clones, about two thirds seen once. Sequenced material: peripheral blood mononuclear cells (PBMCs). These receptors all stem from a boy aged 10-17 years.

This clone occurred a few times. This rearrangement joins TRBV30 to TRBJ2-2, with D maybe TRBD1 (6 bases). V dropped 6 bases and J dropped 2 bases, with 10 bases sitting between them. The CDR3 extends over 13 amino acids. In germline, CDR1 is GTSNPN, CDR2 SVGIG (reference sequence). The CDR3 DNA reads TGTGCCTGCAAGACAGGTAACACCGGGGAGCTGTTTTTT. Translated, it gives CACKTGNTGELFF.

The rearrangement joins TRBV6-6 to TRBJ2-1, with a tentative D call TRBD1 (6 bases). The CDR3 has 14 amino acids. Looked up from germline, CDR1 is MNHNY and CDR2 is SVGAGI (reference sequence). Trimming shortened V by 7 bases and J by 8 bases, and 18 bases separated the two germline ends. The CDR3 is CASTFVGAFDEQFF. The CDR3 DNA reads TGTGCCAGCACTTTCGTGGGGGCCTTCGATGAGCAGTTCTTC.

On this clone itself: This clone may be a read error of a much larger clone one base away. The chain uses TRBV5-1 and TRBJ2-1; 10 bases align to TRBD2. J gave up 0 bases and V 4 bases, and 1 base lay outside the gene matches. This CDR3 contains 15 residues. From germline, CDR1 is SGHRS and CDR2 YFSETQ. As DNA, the CDR3 is TGCGCCAGCAGCCCTAGCGGGAGCTCCTACAATGAGCAGTTCTTC. Amino acids: CASSPSGSSYNEQFF.

This chain joins TRBV28 and TRBJ1-2; D is unresolved. Per germline, CDR1 MDHEN and CDR2 SYDVKM. This CDR3 spans 11 amino acids. V gave up 5 bases and J gave up 3 bases, with 4 bases separating them. The CDR3 loop is CASSRDYGYTF. In DNA form, the CDR3 reads TGTGCCAGCAGTCGGGACTATGGCTACACCTTC.

The gene calls are TRBV10-3 and TRBJ2-3, with D possibly matching TRBD2 (5 bases). V lost 0 bases, J lost 8 bases, and 15 bases lay in between. Germline V lookup: CDR1 ENHRY, CDR2 SYGVKD. There are 15 residues in the CDR3. The CDR3 reads CAISESPPRRVTQYF. CDR3 DNA sequence: TGTGCCATCAGTGAGTCTCCTCCAAGGCGGGTTACGCAGTATTTT.

CDR3 amino acids: CASSPTWGQGMAKNIQYF. CDR3 bases: TGTGCCAGCTCACCGACCTGGGGACAGGGGATGGCCAAAAACATTCAGTACTTC. The chain joins TRBV18 to TRBJ2-4; 10 nucleotides agree with TRBD1. V was pared by 3 bases and J by 1 base, with 9 bases of the junction left unmatched. CDR3 length: 18 residues. Germline V gene lookup returns CDR1 KGHSH and CDR2 LQKENI.

The rearrangement links TRBV10-2 to TRBJ2-7; TRBD2 matches at 8 bases. Germline CDR1 reads WSHSY; CDR2 reads SAAADI. The V and J ends lost 4 bases and 0 bases, in that order; junction bases with no gene match: 8. The CDR3 loop spans 16 amino acids. The CDR3, as DNA: TGCGCCAGCAGTGGGCTAGCGGGCCCGAGCTCCTACGAGCAGTACTTC. It is translated as CASSGLAGPSSYEQYF.

This rearrangement joins TRBV7-6 to TRBJ2-3; D perhaps matches TRBD2 (6 bases). The ends were cut back, 5 bases at V and 11 bases at J, with 11 bases in the middle. Germline V gene data show CDR1 as SGHVS and CDR2 as FNYEAQ. The CDR3 has 11 amino acids. The CDR3 DNA follows: TGTGCCAGCAGCCTTTCGGGACTGCAGTATTTT. Protein sequence: CASSLSGLQYF.

The chain employs TRBV12-5 and TRBJ2-7; D is ambiguous. V gave up 0 bases and J gave up 3 bases, with 12 bases separating them. This CDR3 region has 15 residues. Germline V gene sequence: CDR1 LGHNT, CDR2 FRNRAP. DNA for the CDR3: TGTGCTAGTGGTTTGGTACAGAATATTTGCTACGAGCAGTACTTC. It translates to CASGLVQNICYEQYF.

This clone was observed a few times. An end of the junction does not agree with germline; a read error may underlie this. The J gene is TRBJ2-7, the V gene TRBV6-5; no clear D gene. In germline, CDR1 is MNHEY, CDR2 SVGAGI. The CDR3 has 12 residues. The CDR3 loop reads CASSHSNYEQYF. The DNA of the CDR3 is TGTGCCAGCAGTCACTCAAACTACGAGCAGTACTTC.

The chain uses TRBV7-9 and TRBJ2-7; D is ambiguous. The CDR3 length is 12 residues. V lost 5 bases and J 3 bases, leaving 8 bases between the germline ends. CDR1 SEHNR and CDR2 FQNEAQ come from the germline V gene (reference sequence). CDR3 amino acids: CASSQKLYEQYF. CDR3 nucleotide sequence: TGTGCCAGCAGCCAAAAACTCTACGAGCAGTACTTC.

This rearrangement joins TRBV10-2 to TRBJ2-3, with unresolved D. V was pared by 5 bases and J by 2 bases, with 14 bases between. Germline V CDR1 and CDR2: WSHSY, SAAADI. The CDR3 loop spans 15 amino acids. The CDR3 reads CASSNTPLLTDTQYF. The CDR3, as DNA: TGCGCCAGCAGTAACACGCCGCTTCTCACAGATACGCAGTATTTT.

The rearrangement uses TRBV27 and TRBJ2-5; possibly TRBD1 for D (5 bases). Judging by the DNA end, TRBJ2-7 fits better; the J call may be wrong. The CDR3 is made up of 16 amino acids. Germline assignment: CDR1 MNHEY and CDR2 SMNVEV (reference sequence). CDR3 sequence (DNA): TGTGCCAGCAGTCAGGCGGACATACTCCCCCCTTACGAGCAGTACTTC. Protein product: CASSQADILPPYEQYF.

The chain carries TRBV6-5 and TRBJ2-7, with D uncertain. Germline V gives CDR1 MNHEY, CDR2 SVGAGI. The length of the CDR3 is 14 residues. V lost 2 bases and J 2 bases, leaving 10 bases between the germline ends. CDR3 amino acids: CASSYGQPPYEQYF. The DNA for the CDR3 is TGTGCCAGCAGTTACGGGCAGCCCCCCTACGAGCAGTACTTC.